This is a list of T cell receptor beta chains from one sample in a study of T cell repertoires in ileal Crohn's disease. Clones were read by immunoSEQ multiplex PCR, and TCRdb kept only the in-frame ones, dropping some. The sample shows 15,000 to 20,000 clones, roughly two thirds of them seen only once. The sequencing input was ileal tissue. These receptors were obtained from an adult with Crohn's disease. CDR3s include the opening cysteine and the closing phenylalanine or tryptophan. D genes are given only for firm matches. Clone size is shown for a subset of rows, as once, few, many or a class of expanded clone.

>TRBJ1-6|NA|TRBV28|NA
TGTGCCAGCACCTTTGCGGGGCCCAATTCACCCCTCCACTTT
CASTFAGPNSPLHF
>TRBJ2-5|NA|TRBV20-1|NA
TGCAGTGCAGGGAGGGGGGAGACCCAGTACTTC
CSAGRGETQYF
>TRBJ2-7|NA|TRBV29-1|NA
TGCAGCGTTGAAACCAACGGGTACGCCTACGAGCAGTACTTC
CSVETNGYAYEQYF
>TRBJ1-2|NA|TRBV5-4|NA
TGTGCCAGCAGCCGGGGAGGGGCCAACTATGGCTACACCTTC
CASSRGGANYGYTF
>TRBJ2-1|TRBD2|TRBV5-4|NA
TGTGCCAGCAGTCTGGGCCTAGCGGGGCCCATCTCCTACAATGAGCAGTTCTTC
CASSLGLAGPISYNEQFF
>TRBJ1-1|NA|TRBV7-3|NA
TGTGCCAGCAGCTCCGGGACAACCAACACTGAAGCTTTCTTT
CASSSGTTNTEAFF
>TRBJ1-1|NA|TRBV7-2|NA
TGTGCCAGCAGCTTATATGAAGCTTTCTTT
CASSLYEAFF
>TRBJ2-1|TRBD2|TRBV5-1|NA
TGCGCCAGCCGCTCTAGCGGCTTCTACAATGAGCAGTTCTTC
CASRSSGFYNEQFF
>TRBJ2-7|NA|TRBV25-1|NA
TGTGCCAGCAGGGCGGGTGACAATACCTACGAGCAGTACTTC
CASRAGDNTYEQYF
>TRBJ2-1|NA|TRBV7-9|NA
TGTGCCAGCAGCTCCCTACAGTTCTTC
CASSSLQFF
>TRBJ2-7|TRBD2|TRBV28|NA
TGTGCCAGCAGCCAGAGCGGGAGCGTCTCCTACGAGCAGTACTTC
CASSQSGSVSYEQYF
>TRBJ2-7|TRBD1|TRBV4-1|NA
TGCGCCAGCAGCCAAGATTTTCGTGGGACAGGAATCTACGAGCAGTACTTC
CASSQDFRGTGIYEQYF
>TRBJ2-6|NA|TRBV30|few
TGTGCCTGGAGCGAAGCTAGGGGTTCTGGGGCCAACGTCCTGACTTTC
CAWSEARGSGANVLTF
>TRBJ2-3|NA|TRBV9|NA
TGTGCCAGCAGCGTAGGAGCAATTAGCACAGATACGCAGTATTTT
CASSVGAISTDTQYF
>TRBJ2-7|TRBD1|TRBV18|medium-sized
TGTGCCAGCTCAGCCGGGACAGGGGGCGACGAGCAGTACTTC
CASSAGTGGDEQYF
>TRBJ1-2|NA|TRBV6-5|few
TGTGCCAGCAGTTACTCGAAGTACGCAGGGAACTATGGCTACACCTTC
CASSYSKYAGNYGYTF
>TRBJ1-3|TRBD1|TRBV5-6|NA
TGTGCCAGCAGCTTGAGGAGACAGGGAGGATCTGGAAACACCATATATTTT
CASSLRRQGGSGNTIYF
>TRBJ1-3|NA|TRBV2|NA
TGTGCCAGCAGCCAGACTGCGGGTACCCGAGCTGGAAACACCATATATTTT
CASSQTAGTRAGNTIYF
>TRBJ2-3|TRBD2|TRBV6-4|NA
TGTGCCAGCAGTGAAGATCCGGGGGGGTTATCAGATACGCAGTATTTT
CASSEDPGGLSDTQYF
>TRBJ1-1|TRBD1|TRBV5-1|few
TGCGCCAGCAGCGTGGGAGGACAGGGGGCGCAGGGTTGGGCTTTCTTT
CASSVGGQGAQGWAFF
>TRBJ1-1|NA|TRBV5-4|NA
TGTGCCAGCAGTGAGGACAGCACTGAAGCTTTCTTT
CASSEDSTEAFF
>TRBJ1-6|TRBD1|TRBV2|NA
TGTGCCAGCAGAACCGACAGGGGGGAGTCACCCCTCCACTTT
CASRTDRGESPLHF
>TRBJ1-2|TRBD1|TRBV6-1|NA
TGTGCCAGCAGTGCCCGGGACAGGGAATCTCTCGGCTACACCTTC
CASSARDRESLGYTF
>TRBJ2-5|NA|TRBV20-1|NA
TGCAGTGCCGTAAAAGAGACCCAGTACTTC
CSAVKETQYF
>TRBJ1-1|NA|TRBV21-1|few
TGTGCCAGCAGCACACCGGGACAGGGGGGTTCTGAAGCTTTCTTT
CASSTPGQGGSEAFF
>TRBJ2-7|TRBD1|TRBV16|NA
TGTGCCAGCAGCCATTCCGCCGGGACAGGGGCCTACGAGCAGTACTTC
CASSHSAGTGAYEQYF
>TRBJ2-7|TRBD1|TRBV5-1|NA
TGCGCCAGCAGCCGGACAGGGGTCTCCTACGAGCAGTACTTC
CASSRTGVSYEQYF
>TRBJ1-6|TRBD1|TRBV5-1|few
TGCGCCAGCAGGACAGGGAGCTCCTATAATTCACCCCTCCACTTT
CASRTGSSYNSPLHF
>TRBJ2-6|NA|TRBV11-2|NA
TGTGCCAGCAGACCCAACCGCGGGTCTGGGGCCAACGTCCTGACTTTC
CASRPNRGSGANVLTF
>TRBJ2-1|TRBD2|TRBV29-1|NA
TGCAGCGTTGACAGGACTAGCGGGGATGAGCAGTTCTTC
CSVDRTSGDEQFF
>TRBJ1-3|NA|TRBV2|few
TGTGCCAGCAGTGATCACAGCTCTGGAAACACCATATATTTT
CASSDHSSGNTIYF
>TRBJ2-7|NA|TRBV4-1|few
TGCGCCAGCAGCCCCCGTGGGCCTCAAGGATACGAGCAGTACTTC
CASSPRGPQGYEQYF
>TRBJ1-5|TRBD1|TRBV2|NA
TGTGCCAGCAGCCGGGACAGGGAAGACAATCAGCCCCAGCATTTT
CASSRDREDNQPQHF
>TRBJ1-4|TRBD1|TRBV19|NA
TGTGCCAGTAGCCGAAGGACAGGTCAGCGTGAAAAACTGTTTTTT
CASSRRTGQREKLFF
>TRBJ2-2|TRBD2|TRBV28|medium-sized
TGTGCCAGCAGCCTACTAAGCGGGGGGGCCGCGAACACCGGGGAGCTGTTTTTT
CASSLLSGGAANTGELFF
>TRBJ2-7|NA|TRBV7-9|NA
TGTGCCAGCGGATTAGGCCCGAGCCTATCCTACGAGCAGTACTTC
CASGLGPSLSYEQYF
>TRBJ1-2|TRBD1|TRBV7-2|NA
TGTGCCAGCAGCTCCGACAGGGGAAGGGTCTATGGCTACACCTTC
CASSSDRGRVYGYTF
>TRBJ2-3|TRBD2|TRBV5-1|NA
TGCGCCAGCAGCTTGGATAGCGGGGTCACAGATACGCAGTATTTT
CASSLDSGVTDTQYF
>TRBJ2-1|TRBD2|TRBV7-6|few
TGTGCCAGCAGCCCGGGACTAGCCATAGGAGTCTATGAGCAGTTCTTC
CASSPGLAIGVYEQFF